This entry lists 15 T cell receptor beta chains sequenced from one sample in a study of T cell responses to AZD1222 COVID-19 vaccine. Data came from immunoSEQ multiplex PCR; TCRdb stores just in-frame clones and leaves some out. The table has 90,000 to 120,000 clones, roughly 90% seen once. The sequencing used peripheral blood, collected on day 0 of AZD1222 vaccination. The source of these receptors is an adult in good health.

The V and J genes are TRBV15 and TRBJ2-2, with 8 nucleotides matching TRBD2. This CDR3 has 15 amino acids. With V trimmed by 3 bases and J by 5 bases, 5 bases remained unmatched. Per germline, CDR1 LNHNV and CDR2 YYDKDF (reference sequence). CDR3 bases: TGTGCCACCAGCAGTAGCGGGGTTAGAACCGGGGAGCTGTTTTTT. Residues: CATSSSGVRTGELFF. Filled out from reference TRBV15 and TRBJ2-2, the complete variable domain reads DAMVIQNPRYQVTQFGKPVTLSCSQTLNHNVMYWYQQKSSQAPKLLFHYYDKDFNNEADTPDNFQSRRPNTSFCFLDIRSPGLGDTAMYLCATSSSGVRTGELFFGEGSRLTVL.

This rearrangement joins TRBV9 to TRBJ2-5; possible D gene TRBD2, 6 bases. Germline V gene data show CDR1 as SGDLS and CDR2 as YYNGEE. V was shortened by 7 bases and J by 0 bases, with 19 bases between the two germline ends. There are 16 residues in the CDR3. Here the CDR3 reads CASAGRLGGYQETQYF. The DNA for the CDR3 is TGTGCCAGCGCCGGTAGACTGGGGGGATACCAAGAGACCCAGTACTTC.

CDR3 bases: TGTGCCAGCAGCCCCACCAATGGAAACACTGAAGCTTTCTTT. Protein: CASSPTNGNTEAFF. The rearrangement joins TRBV11-3 to TRBJ1-1, with D uncertain. V was shortened by 5 bases and J by 2 bases, with 12 bases between the two germline ends. The germline V gene has CDR1 SGHNT and CDR2 YENEEA. This CDR3 is 14 amino acids long.

The chain links TRBV11-3 to TRBJ2-3; D gene uncertain. V lost 5 bases and J lost 0, with 12 bases in between. The CDR3 is 15 residues long. Germline V gene sequence: CDR1 SGHNT, CDR2 YENEEA. The CDR3 loop reads CASSPGRSSTDTQYF. DNA of the CDR3: TGTGCCAGCAGCCCCGGCAGATCAAGCACAGATACGCAGTATTTT.

V is TRBV7-2 and J is TRBJ1-5; D call uncertain. V lost 5 bases and J 0 bases, leaving 11 bases between the germline ends. The CDR3 covers 15 residues. Germline CDR1 and CDR2: SGHTA and FQGNSA. The CDR3 nucleotides read TGTGCCAGCAGCCTAATTCTAGATAGCAATCAGCCCCAGCATTTT. Its protein product is CASSLILDSNQPQHF.

This chain links TRBV29-1 with TRBJ1-1; TRBD1 is a possible D gene (6 bases). The germline V gene encodes CDR1 SQVTM and CDR2 ANQGSEA. The CDR3 is made up of 17 amino acids. Trimming cost V 7 bases and J 0 bases, with 24 bases left between them. The CDR3 loop is CSGRGTRRTGLNTEAFF. The CDR3 bases are TGCAGCGGGAGAGGGACAAGGAGGACTGGATTGAACACTGAAGCTTTCTTT.

The gene calls are TRBV13 and TRBJ1-2, with D unclear. CDR1 is PRHDT, CDR2 FYEKMQ, per germline (reference sequence). With 5 bases removed from V and 6 bases from J, the gap between germline ends came to 16 bases. This CDR3 comprises 14 residues. CDR3 DNA sequence: TGTGCCAGCAGCGGCAACAGTCTTGGGCATGGCTACACCTTC. It specifies CASSGNSLGHGYTF.

The V and J genes are TRBV3-1 (or the pseudogene TRBV3-2) and TRBJ1-2; no clear D. This CDR3 spans 12 amino acids. CDR1 LGHDT and CDR2 YNNKEL come from the germline V gene (reference sequence). In DNA form, the CDR3 reads TGTGCTAGGTCACCAGCTAACTATGGCTACACCTTC. Residues: CARSPANYGYTF.

The genes are TRBV5-5 and TRBJ2-3; D is undetermined. From germline, CDR1 is SGHKS and CDR2 YYEKEE (reference sequence). V dropped 0 bases and J dropped 0 bases, with 8 bases sitting between them. The CDR3 runs to 15 residues. For the CDR3, the DNA is TGTGCCAGCAGCTTGGTCCCGGCTAGCACAGATACGCAGTATTTT. Amino acid sequence: CASSLVPASTDTQYF.

This clone is a singleton in its sample. The rearrangement links TRBV18 to TRBJ2-7; 8 positions match TRBD1. Trimming removed 2 bases from V and 1 base from J; junction bases left unmatched: 4. Germline V gene sequence: CDR1 KGHSH, CDR2 LQKENI. CDR3 length: 15 residues. The CDR3 DNA sequence: TGTGCCAGCTCACCAGGGACAGGCCTTTCCTACGAGCAGTACTTC. As protein: CASSPGTGLSYEQYF. The whole variable domain, remainder taken from reference TRBV18 and TRBJ2-7, is NAGVMQNPRHLVRRRGQEARLRCSPMKGHSHVYWYRQLPEEGLKFMVYLQKENIIDESGMPKERFSAEFPKEGPSILRIQQVVRGDSAAYFCASSPGTGLSYEQYFGPGTRLTVT.

This clone occurred once. V is TRBV7-2 and J is TRBJ2-2; D unclear. This CDR3 region has 15 residues. V was shortened by 1 base and J by 5 bases, with 11 bases between the two germline ends. CDR1 is SGHTA, CDR2 FQGNSA, per germline. This CDR3 reads CASSLGLLGTGELFF. Here the CDR3 DNA reads TGTGCCAGCAGCTTAGGTCTGTTGGGAACCGGGGAGCTGTTTTTT.

The V call is TRBV5-6, the J call TRBJ2-3; TRBD1 agrees at 9 bases. Unmatched junction bases numbered 9, after V lost 4 bases and J lost 3 bases. CDR1 and CDR2 (germline): SGHDT, YYEEEE. This CDR3 has 16 residues. Written as DNA, the CDR3 is TGTGCCAGCAGCCTTTGGGACGGGACAGGGACAGATACGCAGTATTTT. Translation gives CASSLWDGTGTDTQYF.

The gene calls are TRBV19 and TRBJ1-5; D remains unclear. Looked up from germline, CDR1 is LNHDA and CDR2 is SQIVND (reference sequence). The CDR3 extends over 13 amino acids. V was cut by 7 bases and J by 6 bases, with 13 bases left in between. The CDR3: CASNQIPAQPQHF. Written as DNA, the CDR3 is TGTGCCAGTAACCAAATCCCGGCTCAGCCCCAGCATTTT.

This clone was counted a single time. The rearrangement joins TRBV4-3 to TRBJ1-1; the D gene is possibly TRBD1 (6 bases). Trimming removed 2 bases at V and 5 bases at J, with 12 bases between. The germline CDR1 and CDR2 sequences are LGHNA and YSLEER. The length of the CDR3 is 14 residues. CDR3 in amino acids: CASSQLQGGTEAFF. As DNA, the CDR3 is TGCGCCAGCAGCCAATTACAGGGTGGGACTGAAGCTTTCTTT.

The V and J genes are TRBV3-1 (or the pseudogene TRBV3-2) and TRBJ2-7; TRBD1 aligns across 9 bases. After removal of 4 bases from V and 4 bases from J, the junction contained 8 bases not matched to a gene. Looked up from germline, CDR1 is LGHDT and CDR2 is YNNKEL (reference sequence). The CDR3 covers 15 residues. The CDR3 region is CASSPTGGVSYEQYF. CDR3 coding DNA: TGTGCCAGCAGCCCAACAGGGGGCGTTTCATACGAGCAGTACTTC.